The clone carrying this T cell receptor (beta chain) was counted a few times. Its target is not known. The entry originates in a study of cytomegalovirus exposure and HLA in healthy donors. Whole-study findings and limits: Earlier analysis found most TCR beta V segments productive about 87% or about 30% of the time. Researchers left out some V segments, among them TRBV6-2 and TRBV6-3, as indistinguishable. A highly shared variant cluster was judged a likely technical artifact.

A multiplex PCR was run with 60 Vbeta primers and 13 Jbeta primers. Sequencing was performed with immunoSEQ multiplex PCR; in TCRdb, only in-frame clones are kept and a portion is missing. The sample yields 150,000 to 200,000 clones, roughly 68% seen once. CDR1 is LNHDA, CDR2 SQIVND, per germline (reference sequence). V shed 3 bases and J shed 4 bases, with 12 bases lying between them. The CDR3 runs 15 residues. The sequenced sample was PBMCs. The TCR comes from a man younger than 45 in good health and CMV-seropositive. The genes are TRBV19 and TRBJ1-4; D gene ambiguous. The CDR3 bases are TGTGCCAGTAGTATGGCGGGGTTGAATAATGAAAAACTGTTTTTT. The encoded protein is CASSMAGLNNEKLFF.